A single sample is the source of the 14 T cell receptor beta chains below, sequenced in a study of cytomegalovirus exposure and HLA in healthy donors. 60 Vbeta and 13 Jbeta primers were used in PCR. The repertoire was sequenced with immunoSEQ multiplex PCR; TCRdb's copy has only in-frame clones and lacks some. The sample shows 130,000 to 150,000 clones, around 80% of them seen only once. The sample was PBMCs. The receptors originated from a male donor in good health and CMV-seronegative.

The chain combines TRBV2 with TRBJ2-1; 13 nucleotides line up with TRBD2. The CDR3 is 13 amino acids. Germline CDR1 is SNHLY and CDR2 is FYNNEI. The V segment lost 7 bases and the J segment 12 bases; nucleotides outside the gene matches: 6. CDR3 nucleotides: TGTGCCAGCAAGAGACTAGCGGGGGGAATGCAGTTCTTC. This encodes CASKRLAGGMQFF.

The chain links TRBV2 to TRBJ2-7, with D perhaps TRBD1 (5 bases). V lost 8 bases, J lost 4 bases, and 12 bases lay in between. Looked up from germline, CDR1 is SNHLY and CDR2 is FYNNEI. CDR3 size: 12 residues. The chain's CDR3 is CASRADSYEQYF. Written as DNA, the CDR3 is TGTGCCAGCCGGGCCGACAGTTACGAGCAGTACTTC.

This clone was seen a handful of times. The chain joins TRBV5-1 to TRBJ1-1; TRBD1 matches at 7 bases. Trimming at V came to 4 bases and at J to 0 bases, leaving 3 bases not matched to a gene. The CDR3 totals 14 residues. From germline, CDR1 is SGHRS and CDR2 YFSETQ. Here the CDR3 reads CASSGTVMNTEAFF. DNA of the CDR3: TGCGCCAGCAGCGGGACAGTCATGAACACTGAAGCTTTCTTT.

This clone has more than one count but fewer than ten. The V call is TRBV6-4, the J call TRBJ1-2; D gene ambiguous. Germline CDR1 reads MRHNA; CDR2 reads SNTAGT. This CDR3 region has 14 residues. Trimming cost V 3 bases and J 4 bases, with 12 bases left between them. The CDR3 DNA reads TGTGCCAGCAGTGATTCATCCCGGGGCTATGGCTACACCTTC. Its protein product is CASSDSSRGYGYTF.

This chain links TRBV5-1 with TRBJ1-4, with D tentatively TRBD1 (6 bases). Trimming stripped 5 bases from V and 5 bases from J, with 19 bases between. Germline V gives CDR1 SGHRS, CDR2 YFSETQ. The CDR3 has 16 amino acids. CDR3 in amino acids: CASRPKSGTWNEKLFF. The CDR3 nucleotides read TGCGCCAGCAGGCCAAAATCCGGGACATGGAATGAAAAACTGTTTTTT.

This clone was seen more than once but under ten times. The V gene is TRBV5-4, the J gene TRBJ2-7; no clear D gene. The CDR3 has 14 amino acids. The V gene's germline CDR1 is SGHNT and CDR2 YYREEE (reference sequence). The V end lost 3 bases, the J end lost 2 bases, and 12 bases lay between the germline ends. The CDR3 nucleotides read TGTGCCAGCAGCTCGCAGGCCGTTCCCTACGAGCAGTACTTC. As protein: CASSSQAVPYEQYF.

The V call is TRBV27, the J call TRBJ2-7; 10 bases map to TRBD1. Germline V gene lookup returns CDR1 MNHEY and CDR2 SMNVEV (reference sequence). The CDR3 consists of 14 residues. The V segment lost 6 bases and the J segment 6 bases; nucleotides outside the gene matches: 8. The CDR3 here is CASSPGTGEAEQYF. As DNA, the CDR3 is TGTGCCAGCAGCCCAGGGACAGGGGAAGCCGAGCAGTACTTC.

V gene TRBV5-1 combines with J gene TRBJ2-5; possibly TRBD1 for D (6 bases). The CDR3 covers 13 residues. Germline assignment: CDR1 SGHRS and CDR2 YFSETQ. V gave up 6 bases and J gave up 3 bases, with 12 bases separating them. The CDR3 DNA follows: TGCGCCAGCATGGGGACACTTAAAGAGACCCAGTACTTC. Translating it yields CASMGTLKETQYF.

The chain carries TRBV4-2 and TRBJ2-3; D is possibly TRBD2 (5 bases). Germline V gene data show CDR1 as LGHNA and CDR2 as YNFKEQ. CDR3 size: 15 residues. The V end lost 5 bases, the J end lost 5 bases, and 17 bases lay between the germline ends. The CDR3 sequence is CASSRVEGYEDTQYF. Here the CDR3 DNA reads TGTGCCAGCAGCAGGGTAGAGGGATACGAAGATACGCAGTATTTT.

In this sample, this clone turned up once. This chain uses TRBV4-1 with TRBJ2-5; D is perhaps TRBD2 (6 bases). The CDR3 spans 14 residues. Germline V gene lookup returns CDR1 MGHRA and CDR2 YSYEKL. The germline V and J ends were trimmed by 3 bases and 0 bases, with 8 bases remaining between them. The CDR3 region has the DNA TGCGCCAGCAGCCAGGGGGGATACCAAGAGACCCAGTACTTC. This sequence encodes CASSQGGYQETQYF.

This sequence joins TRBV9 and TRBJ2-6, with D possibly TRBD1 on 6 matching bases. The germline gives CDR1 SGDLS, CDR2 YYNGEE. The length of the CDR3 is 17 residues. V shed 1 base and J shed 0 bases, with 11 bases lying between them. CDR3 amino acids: CASSVSTGPSGANVLTF. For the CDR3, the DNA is TGTGCCAGCAGCGTAAGTACAGGGCCCTCTGGGGCCAACGTCCTGACTTTC.

DNA of the CDR3: TGTGCCAGCAGCTTACATTTACAGGAGACCCAGTACTTC. As protein: CASSLHLQETQYF. V usage is TRBV7-9 and J usage is TRBJ2-5; no firm D call. CDR1 SEHNR and CDR2 FQNEAQ come from the germline V gene (reference sequence). This CDR3 contains 13 residues. The V end lost 2 bases, the J end lost 5 bases, and 9 bases lay between the germline ends. Full variable domain (remainder filled in from reference TRBV7-9 and TRBJ2-5): DTGVSQNPRHKITKRGQNVTFRCDPISEHNRLYWYRQTLGQGPEFLTYFQNEAQLEKSRLLSDRFSAERPKGSFSTLEIQRTEQGDSAMYLCASSLHLQETQYFGPGTRLLVL.

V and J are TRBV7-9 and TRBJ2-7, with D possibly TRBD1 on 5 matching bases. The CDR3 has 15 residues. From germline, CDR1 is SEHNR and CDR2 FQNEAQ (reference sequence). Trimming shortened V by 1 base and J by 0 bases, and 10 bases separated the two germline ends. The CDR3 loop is CASSLVIGDSYEQYF. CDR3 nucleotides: TGTGCCAGCAGCTTAGTTATAGGGGACTCCTACGAGCAGTACTTC.

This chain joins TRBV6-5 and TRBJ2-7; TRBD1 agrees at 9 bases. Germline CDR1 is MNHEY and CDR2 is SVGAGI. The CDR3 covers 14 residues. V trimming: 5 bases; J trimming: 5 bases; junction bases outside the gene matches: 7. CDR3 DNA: TGTGCCAGCAGTCGGACAGGGGAGACCCACGAGCAGTACTTC. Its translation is CASSRTGETHEQYF.